The T cell receptor beta chain described here comes from a study of cytomegalovirus exposure and HLA in healthy donors. Broader study findings: TCR beta sequences reportedly predicted the HLA-A and HLA-B alleles of most subjects accurately. Presence/absence analysis assumed near-uniform sequencing depth across donors. Solely CMV serostatus was available to characterize immune exposure. Later analysis identified several of the most significant clusters that appeared linked to common viral pathogens.

It was with 60 Vbeta and 13 Jbeta primers that the PCR ran. Measured with immunoSEQ multiplex PCR; TCRdb has only the in-frame clones, and not every one. The sample shows around 180,000 clones, 81% of them seen only once. Trimming pared 7 bases from V and 5 bases from J, leaving 19 bases between. The CDR3 covers 15 residues. Germline CDR1 MNHNS, CDR2 SASEGT. Details on this clone: Its antigen remains unidentified.

This TCR came from a man younger than 30 in good health and CMV-seronegative. Sequencing was performed on PBMCs. The chain couples TRBV6-1 to TRBJ2-3; perhaps TRBD2 as D (5 bases). The CDR3 sequence is CASIPASLNLDTQYF. The CDR3 region has the DNA TGTGCCAGCATCCCCGCTAGCTTAAACCTAGATACGCAGTATTTT.